This entry concerns a single T cell receptor (beta chain). No antigen is known for it. Trimming removed 0 bases at V and 2 bases at J, with 11 bases between. The CDR3 extends over 15 amino acids. The germline gives CDR1 SGHRS, CDR2 YFSETQ. TCRdb's table, derived via immunoSEQ multiplex PCR, lists solely in-frame clones and lacks some. Found here are roughly 61,000 clones, around 90% of them singletons; the top ten hold 8.5% to 12%. The source of the sample is a study of PD-1 blockade in classical Hodgkin lymphoma. Study in general: Intravenous nivolumab at 3 mg/kg was given to patients every 2 weeks.

Study conclusions and caveats: What caused the repertoire differences, perhaps disease activity or prior therapy, remains undefined.

Every patient relapsed after autologous stem cell transplantation, and brentuximab vedotin exposure varied. J is TRBJ1-2 and V is TRBV5-1, with D maybe TRBD1 (5 bases). The clonotype comes from a human donor with classical Hodgkin lymphoma. Sequenced material: peripheral blood mononuclear cells (PBMCs), taken before the second cycle of nivolumab. Here the CDR3 reads CASSLDGGLNYGYTF. In DNA, the CDR3 is TGCGCCAGCAGCTTGGACGGGGGTCTGAACTATGGCTACACCTTC.